The 9 T cell receptor beta chains in this list originate from one sample, sequenced in a study of tumor-infiltrating lymphocytes in localized non-small cell lung cancer. The assay was immunoSEQ multiplex PCR, and TCRdb's table has in-frame clones only and misses some. The sample lists 9,000 or so clones, 70% to 85% occurring once. The sample comprised uninvolved lung tissue not adjacent to the tumor. The receptors originated from a human donor with non-small cell lung cancer.

J is TRBJ1-2 and V is TRBV19; the D gene is possibly TRBD1 (6 bases). The CDR3 has 15 residues. Trimming cost V 1 base and J 7 bases, with 16 bases left between them. Germline V CDR1 and CDR2: LNHDA, SQIVND (reference sequence). CDR3 in amino acids: CASSIGGAWSSGYTF. As DNA, the CDR3 is TGTGCCAGTAGTATAGGGGGGGCTTGGAGCTCTGGCTACACCTTC.

The rearrangement links TRBV28 to TRBJ2-3; TRBD2 matches at 9 bases. V lost 5 bases to trimming and J lost 3 bases; unmatched junction nucleotides: 6. Germline V gene sequence: CDR1 MDHEN, CDR2 SYDVKM. This CDR3 spans 15 amino acids. The chain's CDR3 is CASSGWREGTDTQYF. The DNA of the CDR3 is TGTGCCAGCAGTGGATGGCGGGAGGGAACAGATACGCAGTATTTT.

The chain carries TRBV7-2 and TRBJ2-2; TRBD2 aligns across 14 bases. This CDR3 is built from 18 residues. Germline loops: CDR1 SGHTA, CDR2 FQGNSA. The V segment lost 5 bases and the J segment 5 bases; nucleotides outside the gene matches: 10. In DNA form, the CDR3 reads TGTGCCAGCAGCCCCTCGACTAGCGGGAGGGCGGGGACCGGGGAGCTGTTTTTT. Protein: CASSPSTSGRAGTGELFF. Variable domain in full (rest from reference TRBV7-2 and TRBJ2-2): GAGVSQSPSNKVTEKGKDVELRCDPISGHTALYWYRQSLGQGLEFLIYFQGNSAPDKSGLPSDRFSAERTGGSVSTLTIQRTQQEDSAVYLCASSPSTSGRAGTGELFFGEGSRLTVL.

This chain joins TRBV7-2 and TRBJ1-1, with 9 bases fitting TRBD1. CDR1 and CDR2 from the germline V gene are SGHTA and FQGNSA. This CDR3 comprises 15 residues. Trimming removed 4 bases from V and 6 bases from J; junction bases left unmatched: 9. CDR3 amino acids: CASSSQTGGGAEAFF. The DNA of the CDR3 is TGTGCCAGCAGCTCACAGACAGGGGGGGGAGCTGAAGCTTTCTTT.

V and J are TRBV5-4 and TRBJ2-7; the D gene is possibly TRBD1 (6 bases). The V end was cut by 4 bases, the J end by 0 bases, with 14 bases between. CDR1 and CDR2 from the germline V gene are SGHNT and YYREEE (reference sequence). This CDR3 has 15 residues. For the CDR3, the DNA is TGTGCCAGCAGCCCTCAGACAGGAGTCTCCTACGAGCAGTACTTC. The encoded protein is CASSPQTGVSYEQYF. The full variable domain, rest sourced from reference TRBV5-4 and TRBJ2-7, is ETGVTQSPTHLIKTRGQQVTLRCSSQSGHNTVSWYQQALGQGPQFIFQYYREEENGRGNFPPRFSGLQFPNYSSELNVNALELDDSALYLCASSPQTGVSYEQYFGPGTRLTVT.

J is TRBJ2-2 and V is TRBV11-2, with D hard to call. This CDR3 is built from 12 residues. Trimming removed 4 bases at V and 8 bases at J, with 8 bases between. CDR1 is SGHAT and CDR2 is FQNNGV in the germline V gene. This CDR3 reads CASSSSWGELFF. As DNA, the CDR3 is TGTGCCAGCAGCTCGTCATGGGGGGAGCTGTTTTTT.

V usage is TRBV11-2 and J usage is TRBJ1-2, with 9 bases lining up with TRBD1. After removal of 4 bases from V and 3 bases from J, the junction contained 6 bases not matched to a gene. This CDR3 comprises 15 residues. CDR1 is SGHAT and CDR2 is FQNNGV in the germline V gene. The CDR3 DNA reads as TGTGCCAGCAGCTCCGGGACAGGGAACGACTATGGCTACACCTTC. Protein: CASSSGTGNDYGYTF.

In its sample, this clone ranks as medium-sized. The CDR3 is CASSITQGSGYTF. DNA for the CDR3: TGTGCCAGTAGTATAACCCAGGGGTCTGGCTACACCTTC. The rearrangement joins TRBV19 to TRBJ1-2; D is perhaps TRBD1 (6 bases). Between the trimmed V and J ends, which lost 2 bases and 7 bases, there was a span of 11 bases. The CDR3 is made up of 13 amino acids. Germline values: CDR1 LNHDA, CDR2 SQIVND (reference sequence).

This clone was seen just once. V usage is TRBV15 and J usage is TRBJ2-7; 11 nucleotides line up with TRBD2. The CDR3 extends over 16 amino acids. Trimming cost V 8 bases and J 0 bases; bases outside gene matches: 9. The V gene's germline CDR1 is LNHNV and CDR2 YYDKDF (reference sequence). The CDR3: CATGRLAGGSSYEQYF. The CDR3 DNA reads TGTGCCACCGGGCGTTTAGCGGGAGGGAGCTCCTACGAGCAGTACTTC.